This T cell receptor beta chain was observed in a study of cytomegalovirus exposure and HLA in healthy donors. No record exists of this donor's CMV serostatus. It was with 60 Vbeta and 13 Jbeta primers that the PCR ran. This table comes from immunoSEQ multiplex PCR, and its TCRdb copy is limited to in-frame clones, with some not included. The repertoire holds around 90,000 clones, 81% seen once, with about a tenth in the top ten. General study findings and limits: In terms of immune exposure information, only CMV serostatus was available. Being productive about 87% or about 30% of the time was typical of most TCR beta V segments in an earlier analysis. In vitro testing confirmed a few CMV-associated chains as specific for CMV antigens.

Comments on this clone: The antigen is not known.

This CDR3 region has 13 residues. Germline V gene sequence: CDR1 SQVTM, CDR2 ANQGSEA. V shed 6 bases and J shed 2 bases, with 14 bases lying between them. J is TRBJ2-7 and V is TRBV29-1, with a possible D match to TRBD2 (5 bases). This receptor was identified in a human donor in good health. Sequenced material: PBMCs. The CDR3 DNA follows: TGCAGCGTCAAGGGCCGGGGTGCCTACGAGCAGTACTTC. Translated: CSVKGRGAYEQYF.